This TCR beta chain emerged from a study of blood T cell repertoires in COVID-19. Whole-study context: Acute and convalescent COVID-19 specimens originated in the United States, Italy and Spain.

As regards this clone: Different DNA sequences within this sample yield the same CDR3.

CDR1 and CDR2 (germline): SGHRS, YFSETQ. The CDR3 loop spans 13 amino acids. Trimming took 3 bases from V and 5 from J, leaving 10 bases between them. Original handling: Counts of nucleated cells, estimated from reference gene primer amplification, were obtained. TCRdb's table, derived via immunoSEQ multiplex PCR, lists solely in-frame clones and lacks some. That table gives V, J and clone size, and the DNA gave D and trimming. The sample includes a few hundred thousand clones, about 86% of them seen just once. The material sequenced was peripheral blood. The chain recombines TRBV5-1 with TRBJ2-3; D might be TRBD1 (6 bases). The sequence came from a man aged 55 to 70 who had recovered from COVID-19. The CDR3 protein is CASSSPGEDTQYF. Here the CDR3 DNA reads TGCGCCAGCAGCTCTCCAGGGGAAGATACGCAGTATTTT. The full variable domain, rest sourced from reference TRBV5-1 and TRBJ2-3, is KAGVTQTPRYLIKTRGQQVTLSCSPISGHRSVSWYQQTPGQGLQFLFEYFSETQRNKGNFPGRFSGRQFSNSRSEMNVSTLELGDSALYLCASSSPGEDTQYFGPGTRLTVL.